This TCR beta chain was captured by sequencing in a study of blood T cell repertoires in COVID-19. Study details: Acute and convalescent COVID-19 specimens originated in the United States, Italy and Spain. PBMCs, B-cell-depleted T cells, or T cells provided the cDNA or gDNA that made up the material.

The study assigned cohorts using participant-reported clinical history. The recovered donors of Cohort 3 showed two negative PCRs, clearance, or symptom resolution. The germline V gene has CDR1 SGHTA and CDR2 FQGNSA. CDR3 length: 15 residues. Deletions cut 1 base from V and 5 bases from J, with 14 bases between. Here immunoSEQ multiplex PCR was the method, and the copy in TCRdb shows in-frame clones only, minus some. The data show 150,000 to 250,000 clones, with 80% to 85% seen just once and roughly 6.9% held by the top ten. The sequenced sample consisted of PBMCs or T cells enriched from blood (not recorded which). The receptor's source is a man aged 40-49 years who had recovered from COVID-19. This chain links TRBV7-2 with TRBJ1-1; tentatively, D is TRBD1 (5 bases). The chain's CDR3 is CASSLGGGEGTEAFF. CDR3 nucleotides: TGTGCCAGCAGCTTAGGGGGAGGGGAAGGGACTGAAGCTTTCTTT. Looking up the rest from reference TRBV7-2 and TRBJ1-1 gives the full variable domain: GAGVSQSPSNKVTEKGKDVELRCDPISGHTALYWYRQSLGQGLEFLIYFQGNSAPDKSGLPSDRFSAERTGGSVSTLTIQRTQQEDSAVYLCASSLGGGEGTEAFFGQGTRLTVV.